This passage covers 21 T cell receptor beta chains from one sample sequenced in a study of T cells expressing NK-cell markers. Reanalyzing the 5' RACE reads, TCRdb keeps one entry per CDR3 protein, without DNA. The specimen's table records under 200,000 distinct CDR3 sequences. Sample: blood T cells: a sorted CD56 or NKG2C T cell subset, CD4+ or CD8+ T cells, or bulk PBMC T cells (not recorded which). The receptors shown here come from a woman aged 18 to 75 in good health.

J is TRBJ2-6 and V is TRBV20-1. CDR3 length: 13 residues. Germline loops: CDR1 DFQATT, CDR2 SNEGSKA (reference sequence). CDR3 region: CSAPKSGANVLTF.

The chain is built from TRBV5-1 and TRBJ1-4; TCRdb outputs TRBD1, but without DNA this stays unchecked. The germline gives CDR1 SGHRS, CDR2 YFSETQ. The CDR3 is 15 amino acids. The CDR3 loop is CASNLGGGSQEKLFF. Filled out from reference TRBV5-1 and TRBJ1-4, the complete variable domain reads KAGVTQTPRYLIKTRGQQVTLSCSPISGHRSVSWYQQTPGQGLQFLFEYFSETQRNKGNFPGRFSGRQFSNSRSEMNVSTLELGDSALYLCASNLGGGSQEKLFFGSGTQLSVL.

This chain joins TRBV20-1 and TRBJ2-1; checking the TCRdb D call of TRBD2 is not possible without DNA. This CDR3 is built from 15 residues. The germline V gene has CDR1 DFQATT and CDR2 SNEGSKA (reference sequence). The chain's CDR3 is CSARSGTSGKSEQFF.

V and J are TRBV7-8 and TRBJ2-5; TCRdb indicates TRBD1, and absent DNA this call remains unverified. The CDR3 runs to 12 residues. Germline lookup yields CDR1 SGHVS and CDR2 FQNEAQ. Here the CDR3 reads CASSRQTGRVYF.

The rearrangement links TRBV5-6 to TRBJ2-7; TCRdb returns TRBD2, unconfirmable since there is no DNA. From germline, CDR1 is SGHDT and CDR2 YYEEEE. CDR3 length: 15 amino acids. This CDR3 is CASSLGGRSSYEQYF.

The CDR3 protein is CSARVLGGRPPDTQYF. The chain uses TRBV20-1 and TRBJ2-3; there is no DNA to check the TCRdb D call of TRBD2. The CDR3 sequence is 16 residues long. The germline CDR1 and CDR2 sequences are DFQATT and SNEGSKA (reference sequence).

V is TRBV30 and J is TRBJ2-3. The V gene's germline CDR1 is GTSNPN and CDR2 SVGIG (reference sequence). The CDR3 covers 13 residues. The CDR3 sequence: CAWSVRLGETQYF. Together with reference TRBV30 and TRBJ2-3, the CDR3 gives the full variable domain: SQTIHQWPATLVQPVGSPLSLECTVEGTSNPNLYWYRQAAGRGLQLLFYSVGIGQISSEVPQNLSASRPQDRQFILSSKKLLLSDSGFYLCAWSVRLGETQYFGPGTRLTVL.

The gene calls are TRBV14 and TRBJ2-7; there is no DNA to check the TCRdb D call of TRBD1. Per the germline V gene, CDR1 is SGHDN and CDR2 is FVKESK. The CDR3 extends over 15 amino acids. CDR3 amino acids: CASSPRDRGFHEQYF.

V usage is TRBV28 and J usage is TRBJ2-4; TCRdb's D call, TRBD1, is unchecked because there is no DNA. The germline CDR1 and CDR2 sequences are MDHEN and SYDVKM. The CDR3 contains 11 residues. CDR3 region: CATQGLNIQYF.

The rearrangement links TRBV20-1 to TRBJ2-1; TCRdb's D call of TRBD2 is untestable without DNA. CDR3 length: 16 amino acids. Germline V lookup: CDR1 DFQATT, CDR2 SNEGSKA (reference sequence). The CDR3 loop is CSARVASGLGHNEQFF.

The genes are TRBV7-8 and TRBJ2-2; absent DNA, TCRdb's TRBD1 call cannot be checked. The CDR3 length is 16 residues. Germline V gene data show CDR1 as SGHVS and CDR2 as FQNEAQ. The CDR3 region is CASSIEGAPATGELFF.

V gene TRBV9 combines with J gene TRBJ1-2; TCRdb reports TRBD1, a call that lacks DNA to check it against. The CDR3 is made up of 15 amino acids. Germline loops: CDR1 SGDLS, CDR2 YYNGEE. The CDR3 is CASSGGQGPNYGYTF.

This chain joins TRBV18 and TRBJ1-1. Germline CDR1 reads KGHSH; CDR2 reads LQKENI. The CDR3 is 15 amino acids. The CDR3: CASSPQGARGAEAFF.

The rearrangement joins TRBV2 to TRBJ1-1; TCRdb lists TRBD1, though no DNA is available to test this call. The CDR3 length is 15 residues. Germline values: CDR1 SNHLY, CDR2 FYNNEI. The CDR3 region is CASRPSGTLNTEAFF. Full variable domain (missing parts from reference TRBV2 and TRBJ1-1): EPEVTQTPSHQVTQMGQEVILRCVPISNHLYFYWYRQILGQKVEFLVSFYNNEISEKSEIFDDQFSVERPDGSNFTLKIRSTKLEDSAMYFCASRPSGTLNTEAFFGQGTRLTVV.

This chain links TRBV18 with TRBJ2-5; with no DNA, the TCRdb D assignment of TRBD2 cannot be verified. The CDR3 spans 15 residues. CDR1 is KGHSH, CDR2 LQKENI, per germline. The CDR3 loop reads CASSPQRGIQETQYF.

V and J are TRBV12-3 or TRBV12-4 and TRBJ1-1. This CDR3 has 13 amino acids. The CDR3 region is CASTMERNTEAFF.

The rearrangement joins TRBV6-6 to TRBJ2-1; TCRdb's D gene call, TRBD1, goes unchecked for lack of DNA. This CDR3 is built from 12 residues. The germline gives CDR1 MNHNY, CDR2 SVGAGI (reference sequence). CDR3 region: CASRPTGNEQFF.

The chain employs TRBV20-1 and TRBJ1-5. The length of the CDR3 is 15 residues. CDR1 DFQATT and CDR2 SNEGSKA come from the germline V gene (reference sequence). The CDR3 protein is CSASMWIQGNQPQHF.

The V call is TRBV11-1, the J call TRBJ2-7. The germline gives CDR1 SGHAT, CDR2 FQDESV (reference sequence). The CDR3 length is 13 residues. CDR3 sequence: CASSFAVTYEQYF.

This rearrangement joins TRBV6-1 to TRBJ2-6; TCRdb indicates TRBD2, and absent DNA this call remains unverified. Germline loops: CDR1 MNHNS, CDR2 SASEGT. The CDR3 spans 17 residues. The CDR3 loop is CASRNREAGGGANVLTF.

CDR3 region: CASSLVQAQGTQYF. V and J are TRBV5-6 and TRBJ2-5. This CDR3 has 14 amino acids. The germline V gene encodes CDR1 SGHDT and CDR2 YYEEEE.